This entry lists 32 T cell receptor beta chains sequenced from one sample in a study of shared clonotypes between healthy human individuals. Naive CD8 isolation took CD45RO-negative cells positively selected for CCR7 and excluded terminally differentiated effector memory CD45RA+ cells. The data were produced by immunoSEQ multiplex PCR, yet TCRdb's version contains in-frame clones alone and is incomplete. Of approximately 1.9 million clones detected, roughly 95% appear once; the ten largest clones hold about 1.7%. The sequenced material came from naive CD8+ T cells from PBMCs. Receptors originate from a man younger than 35 in good health. Some clones in this sample may be carry-over from other donors' samples.

The rearrangement links TRBV29-1 to TRBJ2-7; D is uncertain. The V and J ends lost 1 base and 3 bases respectively, with 7 bases between them. Germline-derived CDR1 and CDR2 are SQVTM and ANQGSEA. The CDR3 runs to 12 residues. CDR3 sequence: CSVEAFGYEQYF. In DNA, the CDR3 is TGCAGCGTTGAAGCTTTTGGCTACGAGCAGTACTTC.

This chain joins TRBV6-5 and TRBJ2-1, with 7 bases fitting TRBD2. J was trimmed by 5 bases and V by 0 bases; bases with no gene match: 7. This CDR3 is built from 16 residues. Germline lookup yields CDR1 MNHEY and CDR2 SVGAGI. DNA of the CDR3: TGTGCCAGCAGTTACTCGGCGGGAGAGGTCCACAATGAGCAGTTCTTC. This sequence encodes CASSYSAGEVHNEQFF.

The V gene is TRBV18, the J gene TRBJ2-4; the match to TRBD1 covers 10 bases. This CDR3 region has 14 residues. V lost 6 bases to trimming and J lost 8 bases; unmatched junction nucleotides: 7. Germline CDR1 KGHSH, CDR2 LQKENI. This chain's CDR3 is CASSRTGGRDIQYF. The CDR3 DNA sequence: TGTGCCAGCTCCCGGACAGGGGGGCGTGACATTCAGTACTTC.

The rearrangement joins TRBV7-6 to TRBJ1-4; 7 bases are a match to TRBD1. CDR1 and CDR2 from the germline V gene are SGHVS and FNYEAQ. Losses at the gene ends were 5 bases for V and 8 bases for J; bases not matched to a gene: 8. The CDR3 extends over 14 amino acids. The CDR3 here is CASSPGGRREKLFF. CDR3 nucleotide sequence: TGTGCCAGCAGCCCAGGGGGAAGGAGAGAAAAACTGTTTTTT.

This clone came up once. This chain joins TRBV6-6 and TRBJ2-7; the D gene is possibly TRBD2 (5 bases). The CDR3 is made up of 12 amino acids. The germline V gene encodes CDR1 MNHNY and CDR2 SVGAGI (reference sequence). Deletions cut 8 bases from V and 6 bases from J, with 14 bases between. The CDR3, as DNA: TGTGCCAGCTCCTACGCTAGCTCCGAGCAGTACTTC. It encodes CASSYASSEQYF.

The chain links TRBV6-5 to TRBJ2-5; TRBD1 might be the D (6 bases). The germline V gene has CDR1 MNHEY and CDR2 SVGAGI. This CDR3 is 14 amino acids long. The V end was cut by 7 bases, the J end by 2 bases, with 14 bases between. The chain's CDR3 is CASNQGWTQETQYF. The CDR3 coding sequence is TGTGCCAGCAACCAGGGGTGGACACAAGAGACCCAGTACTTC.

The chain employs TRBV10-2 and TRBJ2-2, with 7 nucleotides matching TRBD2. The trim removed 6 bases at V and 5 bases at J, leaving 6 bases unmatched. Germline V gene sequence: CDR1 WSHSY, CDR2 SAAADI. The CDR3 contains 14 residues. The CDR3 sequence is CASSLTSTTGELFF. Here the CDR3 DNA reads TGCGCCAGCAGCCTGACTAGCACTACCGGGGAGCTGTTTTTT.

The chain carries TRBV18 and TRBJ1-1; unclear D gene. CDR3 length equals 11 residues. V was cut by 6 bases and J by 6 bases, with 8 bases left in between. Germline V CDR1 and CDR2: KGHSH, LQKENI. In DNA, the CDR3 is TGTGCCAGCTCCCCCGGGGCTGAAGCTTTCTTT. It yields the protein CASSPGAEAFF. Using reference TRBV18 and TRBJ1-1 for the parts outside the CDR3, the full variable domain is NAGVMQNPRHLVRRRGQEARLRCSPMKGHSHVYWYRQLPEEGLKFMVYLQKENIIDESGMPKERFSAEFPKEGPSILRIQQVVRGDSAAYFCASSPGAEAFFGQGTRLTVV.

The chain joins TRBV7-9 to TRBJ2-1, with D unclear. Germline values: CDR1 SEHNR, CDR2 FQNEAQ (reference sequence). V was shortened by 1 base and J by 10 bases, with 8 bases between the two germline ends. The CDR3 extends over 12 amino acids. Here the CDR3 reads CASSLVDGEQFF. CDR3 nucleotide sequence: TGTGCCAGCAGCTTAGTTGACGGCGAGCAGTTCTTC. Combining the CDR3 with reference TRBV7-9 and TRBJ2-1 gives the whole variable domain DTGVSQNPRHKITKRGQNVTFRCDPISEHNRLYWYRQTLGQGPEFLTYFQNEAQLEKSRLLSDRFSAERPKGSFSTLEIQRTEQGDSAMYLCASSLVDGEQFFGPGTRLTVL.

The chain links TRBV19 to TRBJ1-1, with D possibly matching TRBD1 (6 bases). Trimming shortened V by 3 bases and J by 6 bases, and 11 bases separated the two germline ends. CDR3 length equals 13 residues. Germline V CDR1 and CDR2: LNHDA, SQIVND (reference sequence). The CDR3 reads CASSIVRQAEAFF. The DNA for the CDR3 is TGTGCCAGTAGTATCGTGCGACAGGCTGAAGCTTTCTTT.

On this clone itself: The same CDR3 can be traced to other DNA sequences in this sample. For the CDR3, the DNA is TGTGCCAGCAGCGTAGGGGGACAGCCTAACTATGGCTACACCTTC. This codes for CASSVGGQPNYGYTF. This chain uses TRBV9 with TRBJ1-2; 7 bases agree with TRBD1. The germline CDR1 and CDR2 sequences are SGDLS and YYNGEE. The V segment lost 0 bases and the J segment 0 bases; nucleotides outside the gene matches: 2. CDR3 length: 15 amino acids.

The gene calls are TRBV28 and TRBJ1-2, with D uncertain. Between the trimmed V and J ends, which lost 6 bases and 8 bases, there was a span of 16 bases. The germline CDR1 and CDR2 sequences are MDHEN and SYDVKM. The CDR3 covers 13 residues. This CDR3 is CASRIYGDPGYTF. CDR3 DNA: TGTGCCAGCAGAATCTATGGGGATCCCGGCTACACCTTC.

The V gene is TRBV13, the J gene TRBJ2-1; tentatively, D is TRBD2 (6 bases). The length of the CDR3 is 14 residues. V was clipped by 6 bases and J by 8 bases, with 17 bases between them. The V gene's germline CDR1 is PRHDT and CDR2 FYEKMQ (reference sequence). CDR3 in DNA: TGTGCCAGCAGGGAGGGACCCCTAAGCCATGAGCAGTTCTTC. It is translated as CASREGPLSHEQFF.

The chain joins TRBV19 to TRBJ2-1; no clear D. Trimming removed 8 bases from V and 8 bases from J, with 7 bases in between. The CDR3 length is 10 residues. The germline V gene has CDR1 LNHDA and CDR2 SQIVND (reference sequence). CDR3 region: CASADDEQFF. CDR3 coding DNA: TGTGCCAGTGCCGACGATGAGCAGTTCTTC.

The J gene is TRBJ2-1, the V gene TRBV11-2, with D tentatively TRBD1 (7 bases). V was cut by 1 base and J by 0 bases, with 13 bases left in between. CDR3 length: 17 residues. In germline, CDR1 is SGHAT, CDR2 FQNNGV. CDR3 sequence: CASSLVRGASSYNEQFF. DNA of the CDR3: TGTGCCAGCAGCTTAGTCAGGGGGGCCAGCTCCTACAATGAGCAGTTCTTC.

The chain employs TRBV7-8 and TRBJ2-7; D is undetermined. The CDR3 loop spans 13 amino acids. V was clipped by 5 bases and J by 7 bases, with 15 bases between them. The germline V gene has CDR1 SGHVS and CDR2 FQNEAQ. CDR3 DNA sequence: TGTGCCAGCAGCCTGAGTTGGCCTCATGAGCAGTACTTC. It codes for CASSLSWPHEQYF.

The genes are TRBV19 and TRBJ2-1; no reliable D call. The CDR3 runs to 15 residues. Trimming removed 3 bases at V and 6 bases at J, with 15 bases between. The germline CDR1 and CDR2 sequences are LNHDA and SQIVND (reference sequence). CDR3 sequence reads: CASSIWLGPRNEQFF. CDR3 sequence (DNA): TGTGCCAGTAGTATTTGGCTAGGACCCCGCAATGAGCAGTTCTTC.

This clone was found once. The gene calls are TRBV11-2 and TRBJ2-3, with D tentatively TRBD1 or TRBD2 (5 bases each). The germline CDR1 and CDR2 sequences are SGHAT and FQNNGV. The V end lost 1 base, the J end lost 7 bases, and 18 bases lay between the germline ends. CDR3 size: 16 residues. The CDR3 DNA reads as TGTGCCAGCAGCTTAGGAGGGACCCGCTCTGGGAATACGCAGTATTTT. Protein product: CASSLGGTRSGNTQYF. Full variable domain (remainder filled in from reference TRBV11-2 and TRBJ2-3): EAGVAQSPRYKIIEKRQSVAFWCNPISGHATLYWYQQILGQGPKLLIQFQNNGVVDDSQLPKDRFSAERLKGVDSTLKIQPAKLEDSAVYLCASSLGGTRSGNTQYFGPGTRLTVL.

The V and J genes are TRBV5-1 and TRBJ2-3, with D tentatively TRBD1 or TRBD2 (5 bases each). Trimming took 6 bases from V and 3 from J, leaving 17 bases between them. The CDR3 spans 15 residues. In germline, CDR1 is SGHRS, CDR2 YFSETQ. CDR3 in amino acids: CASTWDPLGTDTQYF. The CDR3 DNA is TGCGCCAGCACCTGGGACCCCCTGGGGACAGATACGCAGTATTTT.

The CDR3: CASFPGQGALNEKLFF. The CDR3 nucleotides read TGTGCCAGCTTTCCGGGACAGGGGGCTCTGAACGAAAAACTGTTTTTT. The gene calls are TRBV19 and TRBJ1-4, with TRBD1 identical over 12 bases. After removal of 9 bases from V and 8 bases from J, the junction contained 13 bases not matched to a gene. The CDR3 runs to 16 residues. The germline V gene encodes CDR1 LNHDA and CDR2 SQIVND (reference sequence).

This chain joins TRBV4-1 and TRBJ2-3; D remains ambiguous. CDR3 length: 13 residues. Between the trimmed V and J ends, which lost 2 bases and 4 bases, there was a span of 7 bases. The germline V gene has CDR1 MGHRA and CDR2 YSYEKL. This chain's CDR3 is CASSQRSPDTQYF. In DNA form, the CDR3 reads TGCGCCAGCAGCCAACGTAGCCCAGATACGCAGTATTTT.

The J gene is TRBJ1-5, the V gene TRBV27; unclear D gene. Germline V gives CDR1 MNHEY, CDR2 SMNVEV (reference sequence). Trimming left V 4 bases short and J 3 bases short, with 13 bases between. There are 15 residues in the CDR3. The CDR3 DNA follows: TGTGCCAGCAGTTCGGAGGGAATTGACAATCAGCCCCAGCATTTT. This sequence encodes CASSSEGIDNQPQHF.

Comment on this clone: The sample has other DNA sequences that encode this CDR3 too. The J gene is TRBJ1-2, the V gene TRBV9, with D possibly TRBD1 on 5 matching bases. CDR3 length: 10 amino acids. Germline V gene sequence: CDR1 SGDLS, CDR2 YYNGEE. V dropped 8 bases and J dropped 7 bases, with 9 bases sitting between them. The CDR3 DNA sequence: TGTGCCAGTCGGGGGGTTGGCTACACCTTC. It is translated as CASRGVGYTF.

The rearrangement uses TRBV4-3 and TRBJ2-1; D not resolved. With 6 bases removed from V and 4 bases from J, the gap between germline ends came to 10 bases. This CDR3 is 13 amino acids long. Germline assignment: CDR1 LGHNA and CDR2 YSLEER. CDR3 DNA sequence: TGCGCCAGCAGTGGTGGGCCTTACAATGAGCAGTTCTTC. It yields the protein CASSGGPYNEQFF.

The chain carries TRBV4-1 and TRBJ1-2, with D unclear. CDR3 length equals 14 residues. Germline CDR1 is MGHRA and CDR2 is YSYEKL. Trimming cost V 4 bases and J 2 bases, with 11 bases left between them. CDR3 protein: CASSPTVGNYGYTF. CDR3 nucleotide sequence: TGCGCCAGCAGCCCAACGGTAGGAAACTATGGCTACACCTTC.

J is TRBJ1-5 and V is TRBV7-9, with 8 nucleotides matching TRBD1. Germline CDR1 SEHNR, CDR2 FQNEAQ (reference sequence). This CDR3 is 14 amino acids long. V shed 5 bases, J shed 4 bases, and the junction held 4 bases outside the gene matches. The CDR3: CASSTTGANQPQHF. The CDR3 nucleotides read TGTGCCAGCAGCACGACAGGGGCAAATCAGCCCCAGCATTTT.

This clone was counted only a few times. The V call is TRBV5-6, the J call TRBJ1-1; D remains unclear. CDR1 is SGHDT and CDR2 is YYEEEE in the germline V gene. This CDR3 region has 13 residues. V was clipped by 0 bases and J by 1 base, with 4 bases between them. The CDR3 sequence is CASSLGKNTEAFF. The CDR3 coding sequence is TGTGCCAGCAGCTTGGGAAAGAACACTGAAGCTTTCTTT.

This clone was recorded only once. The rearrangement joins TRBV19 to TRBJ2-6; a weak D match, TRBD1 (6 bases). The germline V gene encodes CDR1 LNHDA and CDR2 SQIVND (reference sequence). V lost 1 base, J lost 4 bases, and 20 bases lay in between. The CDR3 extends over 19 amino acids. CDR3 sequence: CASSIAGTPLVRGANVLTF. CDR3 sequence (DNA): TGTGCCAGTAGTATAGCCGGGACACCCCTCGTGAGGGGGGCCAACGTCCTGACTTTC.

The rearrangement uses TRBV5-1 and TRBJ2-2; 7 nucleotides align to TRBD2. The J segment lost 1 base and the V segment lost 3 bases, leaving 9 bases of the junction unmatched. The CDR3 has 17 amino acids. The germline gives CDR1 SGHRS, CDR2 YFSETQ. Here the CDR3 reads CASSWRPSGRNTGELFF. CDR3 nucleotide sequence: TGCGCCAGCAGCTGGCGCCCTAGCGGCCGGAACACCGGGGAGCTGTTTTTT.

This sequence joins TRBV5-8 and TRBJ2-7, with D uncertain. The CDR3 is 14 residues long. Germline values: CDR1 SGHTS, CDR2 YDEGEE. V was clipped by 1 base and J by 5 bases, with 13 bases between them. As DNA, the CDR3 is TGTGCCAGCAGCTTGTATGAGGAAGTCCACGAGCAGTACTTC. Encoded protein: CASSLYEEVHEQYF.

The rearrangement joins TRBV11-2 to TRBJ1-2; D not resolved. CDR1 and CDR2 (germline): SGHAT, FQNNGV. The CDR3 contains 14 residues. Trimming took off 5 bases at V and 0 bases at J, with 10 bases between the two ends. The CDR3 reads CASSPGSSNYGYTF. The CDR3, as DNA: TGTGCCAGCAGCCCGGGGTCATCTAACTATGGCTACACCTTC.

This clone was observed once. The V gene is TRBV13, the J gene TRBJ2-7, with TRBD1 matching 7 bases. This CDR3 has 13 residues. Germline trimming cut 5 bases from V and 6 bases from J; bases unmatched to any gene: 7. Germline CDR1 reads PRHDT; CDR2 reads FYEKMQ (reference sequence). This CDR3 is CASSTTGAGEQYF. CDR3 nucleotide sequence: TGTGCCAGCAGCACTACAGGGGCAGGCGAGCAGTACTTC.